The 15 T cell receptor beta chains given below trace back to one sample, sequenced in a study of lung T cells in sarcoidosis with Löfgren's syndrome. Using its own MiXCR run on the reads, TCRdb lists one record per CDR3 protein. The sample consists of about 9,400 distinct CDR3 sequences, 20% of them appearing once. The specimen was CD4+ T cells from bronchoalveolar lavage. The origin of the receptors is a human donor with sarcoidosis (Löfgren's syndrome or another form), or a control subject (not recorded which).

Ten or more counts support this clonotype. The chain combines TRBV29-1 with TRBJ2-2, with 10 bases matching TRBD1. The CDR3 loop spans 18 amino acids. V dropped 4 bases and J dropped 6; count of bases not matched to a gene: 17. Looked up from germline, CDR1 is SQVTM and CDR2 is ANQGSEA. CDR3 sequence reads: CSVGSGTGVGGKSGELFF. The CDR3 nucleotides are TGCAGCGTTGGAAGCGGGACAGGGGTCGGGGGGAAGTCCGGGGAGCTGTTTTTT.

This clonotype ranks as medium-sized. J is TRBJ1-5 and V is TRBV25-1, with D perhaps matching TRBD1 (5 bases). The germline V and J ends were trimmed by 6 bases and 7 bases, with 10 bases remaining between them. CDR1 is MGHDK and CDR2 is SYGVNS in the germline V gene. The CDR3 contains 12 residues. CDR3 sequence (DNA): TGTGCCAGCAGGACGGGGGAACAGCCCCAGCATTTT. Translation: CASRTGEQPQHF.

The table lists this clonotype with many counts. The chain employs TRBV28 and TRBJ2-2; 7 nucleotides align to TRBD2. This CDR3 is built from 17 residues. Germline trimming cut 7 bases from V and 0 bases from J; bases unmatched to any gene: 11. Germline values: CDR1 MDHEN, CDR2 SYDVKM. As DNA, the CDR3 is TGTGCCAGCACTCCCGCTGGGACTAACGCGAACACCGGGGAGCTGTTTTTT. Its protein product is CASTPAGTNANTGELFF. Combining the CDR3 with reference TRBV28 and TRBJ2-2 gives the whole variable domain DVKVTQSSRYLVKRTGEKVFLECVQDMDHENMFWYRQDPGLGLRLIYFSYDVKMKEKGDIPEGYSVSREKKERFSLILESASTNQTSMYLCASTPAGTNANTGELFFGEGSRLTVL.

The chain couples TRBV5-1 to TRBJ2-7, with 10 nucleotides matching TRBD1. With 4 bases clipped from V and 2 bases from J, the junction kept 18 bases outside the gene matches. Germline values: CDR1 SGHRS, CDR2 YFSETQ. The CDR3 length is 19 residues. The CDR3: CASSARDRGRWEPAYEQYF. The CDR3 DNA reads as TGCGCCAGCAGCGCCCGGGACAGGGGTCGGTGGGAACCTGCCTACGAGCAGTACTTC.

Remarks on this clonotype: One base away lies a much larger clone, so this may be a sequencing read error. This sequence joins TRBV19 and TRBJ2-1; no definite D call. Germline CDR1 and CDR2: LNHDA and SQIVND (reference sequence). V gave up 6 bases and J gave up 7 bases, with 13 bases separating them. This CDR3 has 13 residues. The DNA for the CDR3 is TGTGCCAGTAGCTCCGGCGCCCTTAATGAGCAGTTCTTC. It codes for CASSSGALNEQFF.

By frequency in the sample, this clonotype is medium-sized (0.01 to 0.1%). V gene TRBV6-1 combines with J gene TRBJ1-4; no firm D call. V lost 8 bases and J 0 bases, leaving 16 bases between the germline ends. CDR3 length equals 16 residues. CDR1 MNHNS and CDR2 SASEGT come from the germline V gene. The CDR3 DNA reads TGTGCCAGCTCTTTGAATCCGTTTGCAACTAATGAAAAACTGTTTTTT. It is translated as CASSLNPFATNEKLFF.

This clonotype was detected only a few times. The V call is TRBV29-1, the J call TRBJ2-7; 10 nucleotides match TRBD2. V shed 4 bases and J 6 bases; nucleotides not matched to a gene: 6. The germline V gene has CDR1 SQVTM and CDR2 ANQGSEA. This CDR3 is 13 amino acids long. The CDR3 is CSVGPSGSPEQYF. The CDR3 bases are TGCAGCGTTGGCCCTAGCGGGAGTCCCGAGCAGTACTTC.

The sample holds many counts of this clonotype. The chain has TRBV28 and TRBJ2-7; perhaps TRBD1 as D (6 bases). V lost 10 bases, J lost 5 bases, and 18 bases lay in between. The CDR3 totals 13 residues. Germline V gives CDR1 MDHEN, CDR2 SYDVKM. CDR3 in amino acids: CATTRQDQDEQYF. The CDR3 nucleotides read TGTGCCACCACCCGACAGGACCAGGACGAGCAGTACTTC.

This clonotype has at least ten counts. CDR3 sequence reads: CASSLGGTGNQPQHF. The CDR3 DNA follows: TGTGCCAGCAGTTTGGGAGGGACAGGCAATCAGCCCCAGCATTTT. The rearrangement joins TRBV2 to TRBJ1-5, with TRBD1 matching 7 bases. CDR3 size: 15 residues. Germline V gene lookup returns CDR1 SNHLY and CDR2 FYNNEI. The junction had 6 bases not matched to a gene; V was cut back by 5 bases and J by 2 bases. The variable domain in full, with the rest retrieved from reference TRBV2 and TRBJ1-5, is EPEVTQTPSHQVTQMGQEVILRCVPISNHLYFYWYRQILGQKVEFLVSFYNNEISEKSEIFDDQFSVERPDGSNFTLKIRSTKLEDSAMYFCASSLGGTGNQPQHFGDGTRLSIL.

This clonotype was observed at least ten times. The junction shows a germline mismatch at one end, possibly a read error. The chain employs TRBV19 and TRBJ1-5, with unresolved D. Germline V gives CDR1 LNHDA, CDR2 SQIVND (reference sequence). The CDR3 length is 17 residues. The CDR3 reads CASTITHGRGSDQPQHF. The DNA for the CDR3 is TGTGCCAGTACCATTACCCACGGCCGGGGTAGCGATCAGCCCCAGCATTTT.

The rearrangement uses TRBV2 and TRBJ2-6; D is unclear. The CDR3 spans 13 residues. CDR1 and CDR2 from the germline V gene are SNHLY and FYNNEI. V shed 9 bases and J shed 3 bases, with 9 bases lying between them. The CDR3 coding sequence is TGTGCCAGGACCCTCTTTGGGGCCAACGTCCTGACTTTC. It yields the protein CARTLFGANVLTF.

This clonotype has a count of ten or more. The chain combines TRBV12-3 or TRBV12-4 with TRBJ1-1; D is perhaps TRBD1 (5 bases). Trimming removed 2 bases from V and 10 bases from J, with 11 bases in between. The CDR3 has 12 amino acids. The CDR3 coding sequence is TGTGCCAGCAGTTTATTTGGGGACCCAGCTTTCTTT. Its translation: CASSLFGDPAFF.

This clonotype was detected many times. The gene calls are TRBV7-9 and TRBJ2-7, with 9 bases identical to TRBD2. This CDR3 has 16 amino acids. Per germline, CDR1 SEHNR and CDR2 FQNEAQ (reference sequence). Germline trimming cut 2 bases from V and 3 bases from J; bases unmatched to any gene: 8. Here the CDR3 reads CASSLPQREARYEQYF. The CDR3, as DNA: TGTGCCAGCAGCTTACCCCAGCGGGAGGCCCGCTACGAGCAGTACTTC.

A remark on this clonotype: At one boundary the junction diverges from the germline segment, which might be a read error. The rearrangement uses TRBV4-2 and TRBJ2-5; D may correspond to TRBD1 or TRBD2 (5 bases each). There are 16 residues in the CDR3. Looked up from germline, CDR1 is LGHNA and CDR2 is YNFKEQ. The CDR3 coding sequence is TGTGCCAGCAGCCAAGGAGCCGGGACGATGGTAGAGACCCAGCACTTC. Translation gives CASSQGAGTMVETQHF.

This clonotype was counted at least ten times. This rearrangement joins TRBV7-2 to TRBJ2-2; 7 positions match TRBD2. The CDR3 runs 16 residues. Germline V lookup: CDR1 SGHTA, CDR2 FQGNSA. Trimming took 5 bases from V and 5 from J; bases not matched to a gene: 11. The CDR3 DNA is TGTGCCAGCAGCAACACACCAGCGGGGTCGACCGGGGAGCTGTTTTTT. Translated: CASSNTPAGSTGELFF.